Presented here are 18 T cell receptor beta chains from one specimen sequenced in a study of T cell clones after liver transplantation. Method: immunoSEQ multiplex PCR; TCRdb's copy keeps in-frame clones and lacks some. The data contain about 71,000 clones, over 70% of them singletons. Specimen: CD4+ T cells from blood, collected 12 months after liver transplant. All receptors come from a human patient who received a liver transplant. The T cells may partly be graft donor cells.

This rearrangement joins TRBV9 to TRBJ1-5; 9 positions agree with TRBD1. CDR1 and CDR2 from the germline V gene are SGDLS and YYNGEE. The CDR3 covers 14 residues. V was pared by 0 bases and J by 5 bases, with 0 bases of the junction left unmatched. CDR3: CASSVGTGDQPQHF. As DNA, the CDR3 is TGTGCCAGCAGCGTAGGGACAGGGGATCAGCCCCAGCATTTT.

The J gene is TRBJ2-1, the V gene TRBV29-1, with 9 bases identical to TRBD1. Germline V CDR1 and CDR2: SQVTM, ANQGSEA. V lost 4 bases, J lost 8 bases, and 12 bases stayed unmatched. The CDR3 spans 15 residues. The CDR3 sequence is CSVASGDRVGDEQFF. CDR3 nucleotides: TGCAGCGTTGCATCCGGGGACAGGGTTGGCGATGAGCAGTTCTTC.

The chain uses TRBV7-9 and TRBJ2-2; 7 nucleotides align to TRBD2. With 3 bases clipped from V and 1 base from J, the junction kept 2 bases outside the gene matches. Germline CDR1 is SEHNR and CDR2 is FQNEAQ (reference sequence). This CDR3 region has 15 residues. The DNA for the CDR3 is TGTGCCAGCAGCTTTGGGACTAAGAACACCGGGGAGCTGTTTTTT. It codes for CASSFGTKNTGELFF.

The V call is TRBV6-1, the J call TRBJ2-7; perhaps TRBD1 as D (6 bases). The CDR3 extends over 14 amino acids. Looked up from germline, CDR1 is MNHNS and CDR2 is SASEGT. V dropped 5 bases and J dropped 0 bases, with 11 bases sitting between them. The CDR3 DNA follows: TGTGCCAGCAGTTCAGACAGGAACTCCTACGAGCAGTACTTC. Translating gives CASSSDRNSYEQYF.

V is TRBV6-1 and J is TRBJ1-1; TRBD1 matches 7 bases. The germline gives CDR1 MNHNS, CDR2 SASEGT. This CDR3 has 16 amino acids. The junction had 5 bases not matched to a gene; V was cut back by 1 base and J by 0 bases. The CDR3 protein is CASSEVTGLMNTEAFF. The DNA for the CDR3 is TGTGCCAGCAGTGAAGTGACAGGGCTGATGAACACTGAAGCTTTCTTT.

The rearrangement uses TRBV28 and TRBJ1-1, with TRBD1 matching 7 bases. V shed 3 bases, J shed 4 bases, and the junction held 20 bases outside the gene matches. CDR1 and CDR2 (germline): MDHEN, SYDVKM. This CDR3 has 19 amino acids. In nucleotides, the CDR3 is TGTGCCAGCAGTTTCTGGGAGGGTGGGTACAGGGGACGTGGCACTGAAGCTTTCTTT. This translates into CASSFWEGGYRGRGTEAFF. Drawing the rest from reference TRBV28 and TRBJ1-1, the complete variable domain is DVKVTQSSRYLVKRTGEKVFLECVQDMDHENMFWYRQDPGLGLRLIYFSYDVKMKEKGDIPEGYSVSREKKERFSLILESASTNQTSMYLCASSFWEGGYRGRGTEAFFGQGTRLTVV.

The V call is TRBV5-1, the J call TRBJ2-2; 8 bases map to TRBD1. This CDR3 is built from 15 residues. CDR1 is SGHRS, CDR2 YFSETQ, per germline. V shed 0 bases, J shed 6 bases, and the junction held 4 bases outside the gene matches. The CDR3 spells CASSLAQGAAGELFF. For the CDR3, the DNA is TGCGCCAGCAGCTTGGCGCAGGGGGCCGCCGGGGAGCTGTTTTTT.

The V call is TRBV11-2, the J call TRBJ1-1; D is uncertain. V lost 0 bases to trimming and J lost 0 bases, with 8 bases between them. This CDR3 is built from 15 residues. Germline V gene data show CDR1 as SGHAT and CDR2 as FQNNGV. The CDR3, as DNA: TGTGCCAGCAGCTTAGATCTGGGTATGAACACTGAAGCTTTCTTT. Translated: CASSLDLGMNTEAFF.

The chain carries TRBV5-1 and TRBJ2-7; 9 bases are shared with TRBD2. The CDR3 totals 15 residues. Germline-derived CDR1 and CDR2 are SGHRS and YFSETQ. V lost 4 bases to trimming and J lost 3 bases; unmatched junction nucleotides: 8. In nucleotides, the CDR3 is TGCGCCAGCAGCACGGGACTAGCAGACGTCTACGAGCAGTACTTC. Its translation is CASSTGLADVYEQYF.

The chain joins TRBV7-2 to TRBJ2-7; 9 positions match TRBD2. Germline CDR1 SGHTA, CDR2 FQGNSA. The CDR3 runs to 14 residues. V lost 3 bases and J lost 7; bases outside the gene matches: 7. CDR3 amino acids: CASSFTPGLAEQYF. The DNA for the CDR3 is TGTGCCAGCAGCTTTACACCGGGACTAGCAGAGCAGTACTTC.

This clone was counted between two and nine times. This chain's CDR3 is CATRTLTNEKLFF. CDR3 DNA: TGTGCCACCAGAACTCTAACTAATGAAAAACTGTTTTTT. J is TRBJ1-4 and V is TRBV2; the D is unclear. Germline V gives CDR1 SNHLY, CDR2 FYNNEI. The CDR3 contains 13 residues. With 10 bases removed from V and 1 base from J, the gap between germline ends came to 10 bases.

This clone showed up just once. The J gene is TRBJ2-3, the V gene TRBV28; 7 nucleotides agree with TRBD2. CDR1 is MDHEN, CDR2 SYDVKM, per germline. Germline trimming cut 6 bases from V and 8 bases from J; bases unmatched to any gene: 17. This CDR3 is built from 16 residues. CDR3 protein: CASRPGDYLFIGTQYF. CDR3 DNA sequence: TGTGCCAGCAGGCCCGGGGACTATTTATTTATCGGTACGCAGTATTTT.

The chain links TRBV28 to TRBJ2-5; 9 nucleotides align to TRBD1. The CDR3 extends over 15 amino acids. Losses at the gene ends were 6 bases for V and 5 bases for J; bases not matched to a gene: 10. The germline gives CDR1 MDHEN, CDR2 SYDVKM. The CDR3 loop is CASRVPGQGTETQYF. CDR3 nucleotides: TGTGCCAGCAGAGTTCCGGGACAGGGAACGGAGACCCAGTACTTC.

In its sample, this clone was seen a few times. This sequence joins TRBV2 and TRBJ2-1; 12 nucleotides align to TRBD2. This CDR3 has 15 residues. CDR1 SNHLY and CDR2 FYNNEI come from the germline V gene. V gave up 6 bases and J gave up 7 bases; unmatched junction bases: 7. The CDR3 spells CASRSLTSGRNEQFF. CDR3 DNA: TGTGCCAGCAGATCCCTGACTAGCGGGAGAAATGAGCAGTTCTTC.

This chain joins TRBV10-1 and TRBJ2-1; 11 nucleotides align to TRBD2. This CDR3 has 16 residues. From germline, CDR1 is WNHNN and CDR2 SYGVQD (reference sequence). V shed 4 bases and J 2 bases; nucleotides not matched to a gene: 4. The CDR3 DNA sequence: TGCGCCAGCAGTGGTTCGACTAGCGGGGCCTACAATGAGCAGTTCTTC. This translates into CASSGSTSGAYNEQFF.

V gene TRBV29-1 combines with J gene TRBJ1-4; unclear D gene. CDR3 length equals 14 residues. Looked up from germline, CDR1 is SQVTM and CDR2 is ANQGSEA. Between the trimmed V and J ends, which lost 4 bases and 0 bases, there was a span of 9 bases. The CDR3 sequence: CSVGGPTTNEKLFF. The CDR3 region has the DNA TGCAGCGTTGGAGGGCCTACAACTAATGAAAAACTGTTTTTT.

The chain recombines TRBV9 with TRBJ2-1, with TRBD1 identical over 7 bases. This CDR3 is 14 amino acids long. With V trimmed by 4 bases and J by 10 bases, 11 bases remained unmatched. Germline CDR1 reads SGDLS; CDR2 reads YYNGEE. CDR3 DNA sequence: TGTGCCAGCAGCCCCATGACAGGGAGCGGCGAGCAGTTCTTC. Protein product: CASSPMTGSGEQFF.

This clone has a handful of counts. The genes are TRBV14 and TRBJ1-2; 7 bases are shared with TRBD1. The ends lost 1 base at V and 7 bases at J; junction bases unmatched: 3. Germline V gene lookup returns CDR1 SGHDN and CDR2 FVKESK. This CDR3 contains 13 residues. The CDR3 protein is CASSQGQGGGYTF. CDR3 DNA sequence: TGTGCCAGCAGCCAAGGACAGGGCGGTGGCTACACCTTC.